The next 8 T cell receptor beta chains were all read from a single sample in a study of T cell responses to AZD1222 COVID-19 vaccine. Repertoires were generated with immunoSEQ multiplex PCR, while TCRdb's copy carries only in-frame clones and drops some. Found here are about 120,000 clones, about 92% of them singletons; the top ten hold under 3.5%. This specimen consisted of peripheral blood, obtained on day 0 of AZD1222 vaccination. These receptors all stem from an adult in good health.

This clone appeared a single time. The chain recombines TRBV27 with TRBJ2-6; D is possibly TRBD1 (6 bases). Trimming removed 6 bases at V and 0 bases at J, with 24 bases between. This CDR3 is 20 amino acids long. CDR1 and CDR2 from the germline V gene are MNHEY and SMNVEV (reference sequence). CDR3 bases: TGTGCCAGCAGCCCTCAGGTCGCAGGGGTGGCCTTCTCTGGGGCCAACGTCCTGACTTTC. Amino acids: CASSPQVAGVAFSGANVLTF.

The chain is built from TRBV5-1 and TRBJ1-3; unclear D gene. The V and J ends lost 4 bases and 3 bases respectively, with 14 bases between them. This CDR3 is built from 15 residues. From germline, CDR1 is SGHRS and CDR2 YFSETQ. In nucleotides, the CDR3 is TGCGCCAGCAGCCTGGGGTCTGCGTATGGAAACACCATATATTTT. Translated: CASSLGSAYGNTIYF.

The CDR3: CASSQTTGLHGYTF. In nucleotides, the CDR3 is TGTGCCAGCAGCCAGACGACAGGGCTCCATGGCTACACCTTC. This chain links TRBV9 with TRBJ1-2; 7 bases match TRBD1. Trimming took 4 bases from V and 6 from J; bases not matched to a gene: 9. The CDR3 runs 14 residues. From germline, CDR1 is SGDLS and CDR2 YYNGEE.

The chain links TRBV29-1 to TRBJ1-1; 8 bases fit TRBD1. This CDR3 has 10 residues. Germline V CDR1 and CDR2: SQVTM, ANQGSEA. V lost 7 bases to trimming and J lost 11 bases; unmatched junction nucleotides: 6. DNA of the CDR3: TGCAGCGCAGACAGGGGTGAGGCTTTCTTT. Translation gives CSADRGEAFF.

The chain joins TRBV2 to TRBJ1-1, with 9 bases lining up with TRBD1. CDR1 and CDR2 from the germline V gene are SNHLY and FYNNEI. The CDR3 runs 16 residues. V lost 4 bases and J lost 3; bases outside the gene matches: 9. CDR3 sequence (DNA): TGTGCCAGCAGTGCTTCCAGGACAGGGGAGGACACTGAAGCTTTCTTT. Its translation is CASSASRTGEDTEAFF.

This chain joins TRBV3-1 (or the pseudogene TRBV3-2) and TRBJ2-3; TRBD2 aligns across 10 bases. This CDR3 region has 15 residues. The V gene's germline CDR1 is LGHDT and CDR2 YNNKEL (reference sequence). V gave up 4 bases and J gave up 5 bases; unmatched junction bases: 6. CDR3 amino acids: CASSPLAGVRDTQYF. DNA for the CDR3: TGTGCCAGCAGCCCTCTAGCGGGAGTTCGAGATACGCAGTATTTT.

This clone was found once. The V call is TRBV27, the J call TRBJ2-7; no clear D. From germline, CDR1 is MNHEY and CDR2 SMNVEV (reference sequence). The CDR3 is 11 amino acids. V gave up 5 bases and J gave up 1 base, with 3 bases separating them. For the CDR3, the DNA is TGTGCCAGCAGTCCATCCTACGAGCAGTACTTC. Translating it yields CASSPSYEQYF.

The chain has TRBV11-3 and TRBJ2-2; the D is unclear. The CDR3 runs 13 residues. Germline V gene data show CDR1 as SGHNT and CDR2 as YENEEA. Deletions cut 0 bases from V and 8 bases from J, with 7 bases between. The CDR3 DNA sequence: TGTGCCAGCAGCTTAGACCTCAGAGGGGAGCTGTTTTTT. Protein sequence: CASSLDLRGELFF.